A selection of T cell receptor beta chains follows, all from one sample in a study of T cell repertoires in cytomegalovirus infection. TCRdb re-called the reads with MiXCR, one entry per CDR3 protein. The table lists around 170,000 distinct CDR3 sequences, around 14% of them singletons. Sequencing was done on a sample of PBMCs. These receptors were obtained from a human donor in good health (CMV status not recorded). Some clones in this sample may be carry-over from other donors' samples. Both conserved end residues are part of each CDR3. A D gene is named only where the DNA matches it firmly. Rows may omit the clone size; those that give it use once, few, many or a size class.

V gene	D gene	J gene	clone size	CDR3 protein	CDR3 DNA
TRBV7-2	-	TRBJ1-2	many	CASSLGTNYGYTF	TGTGCCAGCAGCTTAGGGACAAACTATGGCTACACCTTC
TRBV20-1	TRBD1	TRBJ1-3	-	CSATRGQGFGNTIYF	TGCAGTGCCACCCGGGGACAGGGGTTCGGAAACACCATATATTTT
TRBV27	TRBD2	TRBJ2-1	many	CASRPLAGGTYNEQFF	TGTGCCAGCAGACCGCTAGCGGGGGGGACCTACAATGAGCAGTTCTTC
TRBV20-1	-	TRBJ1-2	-	CSARRAGSNYGYTF	TGCAGTGCTAGAAGGGCAGGGTCAAACTATGGCTACACCTTC
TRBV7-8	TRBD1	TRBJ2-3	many	CASSLAEGGPTDTQYF	TGTGCCAGCAGCTTAGCGGAAGGGGGCCCCACAGATACGCAGTATTTT
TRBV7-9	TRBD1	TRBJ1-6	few	CASSFKQGADSPLHF	TGTGCCAGCAGCTTCAAACAGGGGGCGGATTCACCCCTCCACTTT
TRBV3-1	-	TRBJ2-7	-	CASSPVGYSYEQYF	TGTGCCAGCAGCCCGGTGGGGTACTCCTACGAGCAGTACTTC
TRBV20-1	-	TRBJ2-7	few	CSARDAGYEQYF	TGCAGTGCTAGAGATGCCGGGTACGAGCAGTACTTC
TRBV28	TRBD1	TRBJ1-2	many	CASSPGQGLKRYTF	TGTGCCAGCAGTCCTGGACAGGGGCTAAAGAGGTACACCTTC
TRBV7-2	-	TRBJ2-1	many	CASSLAPLGSSYNEQFF	TGTGCCAGCAGCTTAGCACCCTTAGGAAGCTCCTACAATGAGCAGTTCTTC
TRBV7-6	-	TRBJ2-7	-	CASSGAGRWRTSYEQYF	TGTGCCAGCAGCGGGGCGGGAAGGTGGCGAACTTCCTACGAGCAGTACTTC
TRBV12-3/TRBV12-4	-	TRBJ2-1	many	CASTVRGRFTGNEQFF	TGTGCCAGCACGGTTAGGGGGAGGTTTACGGGGAATGAGCAGTTCTTC
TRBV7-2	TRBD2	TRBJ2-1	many	CASSLDSGSHNEQFF	TGTGCCAGCAGCTTAGATAGCGGGTCTCACAATGAGCAGTTCTTC
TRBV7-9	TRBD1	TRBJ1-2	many	CASSSIIQGQGYTF	TGTGCCAGCAGCTCCATAATCCAGGGACAGGGCTACACCTTC
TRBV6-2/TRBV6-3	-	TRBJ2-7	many	CASSDPGRTSYEQYF	TGTGCCAGCAGCGACCCGGGACGGACATCCTACGAGCAGTACTTC
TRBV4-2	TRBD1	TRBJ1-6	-	CASSHEKGAGSPLHF	TGTGCCAGCAGCCACGAAAAGGGGGCTGGGTCACCCCTCCACTTT
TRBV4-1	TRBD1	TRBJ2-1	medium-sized	CASSRSTGTGGRDEQFF	TGCGCCAGCAGCCGGTCGACCGGGACAGGGGGGCGGGATGAGCAGTTCTTC
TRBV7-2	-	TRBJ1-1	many	CASRQTAMNTEAFF	TGTGCCAGCAGACAAACAGCCATGAACACTGAAGCTTTCTTT
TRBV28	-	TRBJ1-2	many	CASSPGAANYGYTF	TGTGCCAGCAGCCCAGGGGCCGCTAACTATGGCTACACCTTC
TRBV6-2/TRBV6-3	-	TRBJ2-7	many	CASSLFLARFSYEQYF	TGTGCCAGCAGTCTCTTCCTAGCGCGGTTCTCCTACGAGCAGTACTTC
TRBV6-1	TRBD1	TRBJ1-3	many	CASRPAGGFDSSGNTIYF	TGTGCCAGCAGGCCCGCAGGGGGCTTTGATAGTTCTGGAAACACCATATATTTT
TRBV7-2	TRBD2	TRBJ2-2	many	CASSLEAGVTGELFF	TGTGCCAGCAGCTTAGAAGCGGGGGTGACCGGGGAGCTGTTTTTT
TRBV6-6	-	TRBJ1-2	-	CASGLADYGYTF	TGTGCCAGCGGTCTAGCGGACTATGGCTACACCTTC
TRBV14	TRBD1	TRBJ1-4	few	CASSQEGAGGFEKLFF	TGTGCCAGCAGCCAAGAAGGGGCAGGGGGCTTTGAAAAACTGTTTTTT
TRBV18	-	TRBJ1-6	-	CASSPRDGQRSTLHF	TGTGCCAGCTCACCCCGGGACGGACAGAGGTCGACCCTCCACTTT
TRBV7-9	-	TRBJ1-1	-	CASSPPGWNTEAFF	TGTGCCAGCAGCCCCCCGGGGTGGAACACTGAAGCTTTCTTT
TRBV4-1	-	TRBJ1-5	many	CASSPDRSNQPQHF	TGCGCCAGCAGCCCAGACAGGAGCAATCAGCCCCAGCATTTT
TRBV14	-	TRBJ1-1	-	CASSQRRWNTEAFF	TGTGCCAGCAGCCAGAGACGATGGAACACTGAAGCTTTCTTT
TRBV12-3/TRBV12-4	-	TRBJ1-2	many	CASSLNPGAANYGYTF	TGTGCCAGCAGTTTGAATCCTGGAGCCGCTAACTATGGCTACACCTTC
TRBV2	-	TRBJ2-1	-	CASTAQSSYNEQFF	TGTGCCAGCACTGCACAGAGCTCCTACAATGAGCAGTTCTTC
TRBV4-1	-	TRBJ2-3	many	CASSQDPPPSASTDTQYF	TGCGCCAGCAGCCAAGATCCCCCTCCTAGCGCCAGCACAGATACGCAGTATTTT
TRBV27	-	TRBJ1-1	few	CASSSLNGDTEAFF	TGTGCCAGCAGTTCCCTCAATGGGGACACTGAAGCTTTCTTT
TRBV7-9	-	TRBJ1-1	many	CASSFGIMNTEAFF	TGTGCCAGCAGCTTCGGAATAATGAACACTGAAGCTTTCTTT
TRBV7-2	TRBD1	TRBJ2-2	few	CASTRTGGGTGELFF	TGTGCCAGCACCCGGACAGGGGGTGGCACCGGGGAGCTGTTTTTT
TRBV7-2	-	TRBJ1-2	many	CASSPRQKNYGYTF	TGTGCCAGCAGCCCGAGACAGAAAAACTATGGCTACACCTTC
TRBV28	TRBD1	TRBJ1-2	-	CASSTPLRQGKDYGYTF	TGTGCCAGCAGTACCCCCCTTAGACAGGGGAAAGACTATGGCTACACCTTC
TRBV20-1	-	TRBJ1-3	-	CSALQEYSGNTIYF	TGCAGTGCTTTACAGGAATACTCTGGAAACACCATATATTTT
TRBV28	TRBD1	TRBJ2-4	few	CASSYRQGNIQYF	TGTGCCAGCAGCTACAGACAGGGAAACATTCAGTACTTC
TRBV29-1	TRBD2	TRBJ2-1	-	CSVGGLAGGSSYNEQFF	TGCAGCGTTGGTGGGCTAGCGGGAGGAAGCTCCTACAATGAGCAGTTCTTC
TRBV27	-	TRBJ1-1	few	CASSSDWSTEAFF	TGTGCCAGCAGTTCGGACTGGTCTACTGAAGCTTTCTTT
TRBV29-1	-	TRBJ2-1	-	CSVEPTDTTFYEQFF	TGCAGCGTTGAACCCACAGACACCACCTTTTATGAGCAGTTCTTC
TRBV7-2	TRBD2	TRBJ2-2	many	CASSFWSLTSVNTGELFF	TGTGCCAGCAGCTTCTGGTCCCTGACTAGCGTGAACACCGGGGAGCTGTTTTTT
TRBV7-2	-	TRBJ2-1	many	CASTSPGSSYNEQFF	TGTGCCAGCACCTCTCCGGGGAGCTCCTACAATGAGCAGTTCTTC
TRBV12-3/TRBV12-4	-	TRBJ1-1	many	CASTFREGNTEAFF	TGTGCCAGCACCTTCCGGGAGGGGAACACTGAAGCTTTCTTT
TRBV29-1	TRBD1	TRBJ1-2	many	CSVVPAGGYGYTF	TGCAGCGTTGTACCCGCAGGGGGCTATGGCTACACCTTC
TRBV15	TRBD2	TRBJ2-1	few	CATSREGLAGGPGFF	TGTGCCACCAGCAGAGAGGGACTAGCGGGAGGGCCAGGGTTCTTC
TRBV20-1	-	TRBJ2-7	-	CSASAPSSRQYEQYF	TGCAGTGCTAGTGCACCCTCGTCCCGACAGTACGAGCAGTACTTC
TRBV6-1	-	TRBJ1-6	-	CASREANSPLHF	TGTGCCAGCAGGGAAGCAAATTCACCCCTCCACTTT
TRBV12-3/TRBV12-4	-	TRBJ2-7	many	CASSRDYEQYF	TGTGCCAGCAGTCGGGACTACGAGCAGTACTTC
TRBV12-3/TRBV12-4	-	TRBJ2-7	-	CASSLGQYEQYF	TGTGCCAGCAGTTTAGGACAGTACGAGCAGTACTTC
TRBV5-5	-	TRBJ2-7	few	CASSVRDITYEQYF	TGTGCCAGCAGCGTCCGGGATATCACCTACGAGCAGTACTTC
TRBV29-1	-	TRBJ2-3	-	CSVEGLADTQYF	TGCAGCGTTGAAGGGCTAGCAGATACGCAGTATTTT
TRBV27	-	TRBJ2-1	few	CASSLMPPRPYNEQFF	TGTGCCAGCAGTTTAATGCCCCCCCGCCCCTACAATGAGCAGTTCTTC